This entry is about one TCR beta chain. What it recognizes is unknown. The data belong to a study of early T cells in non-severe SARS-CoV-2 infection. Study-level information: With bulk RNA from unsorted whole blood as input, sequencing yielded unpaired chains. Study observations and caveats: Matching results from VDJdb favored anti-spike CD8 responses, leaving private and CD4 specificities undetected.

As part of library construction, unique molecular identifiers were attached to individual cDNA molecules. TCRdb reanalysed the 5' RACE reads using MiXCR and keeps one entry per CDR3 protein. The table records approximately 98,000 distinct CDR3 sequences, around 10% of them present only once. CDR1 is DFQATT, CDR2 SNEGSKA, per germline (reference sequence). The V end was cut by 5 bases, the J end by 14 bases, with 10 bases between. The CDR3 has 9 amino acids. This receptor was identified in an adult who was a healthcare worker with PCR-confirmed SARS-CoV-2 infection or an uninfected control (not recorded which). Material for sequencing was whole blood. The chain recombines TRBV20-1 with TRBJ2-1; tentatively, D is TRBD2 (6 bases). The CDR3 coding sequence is TGCAGTGCTGGGTGGAGGGAGTTCTTC. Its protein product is CSAGWREFF.